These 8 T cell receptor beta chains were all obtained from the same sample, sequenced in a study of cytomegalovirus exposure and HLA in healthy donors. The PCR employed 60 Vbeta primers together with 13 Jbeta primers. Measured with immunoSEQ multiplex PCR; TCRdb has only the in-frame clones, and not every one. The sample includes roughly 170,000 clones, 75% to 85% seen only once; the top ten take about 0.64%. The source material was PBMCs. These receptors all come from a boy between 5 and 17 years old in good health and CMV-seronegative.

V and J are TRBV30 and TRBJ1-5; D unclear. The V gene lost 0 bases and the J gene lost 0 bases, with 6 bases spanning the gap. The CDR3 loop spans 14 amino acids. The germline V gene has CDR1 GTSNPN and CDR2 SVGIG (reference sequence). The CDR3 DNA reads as TGTGCCTGGAGTGTACCAGGTAGCAATCAGCCCCAGCATTTT. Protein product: CAWSVPGSNQPQHF.

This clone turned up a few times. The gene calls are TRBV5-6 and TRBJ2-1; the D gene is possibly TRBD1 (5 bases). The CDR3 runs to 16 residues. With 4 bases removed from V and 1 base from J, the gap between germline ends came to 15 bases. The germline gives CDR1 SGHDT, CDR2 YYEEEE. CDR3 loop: CASSPPTDVSYNEQFF. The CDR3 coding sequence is TGTGCCAGCAGCCCCCCGACAGACGTGTCCTACAATGAGCAGTTCTTC.

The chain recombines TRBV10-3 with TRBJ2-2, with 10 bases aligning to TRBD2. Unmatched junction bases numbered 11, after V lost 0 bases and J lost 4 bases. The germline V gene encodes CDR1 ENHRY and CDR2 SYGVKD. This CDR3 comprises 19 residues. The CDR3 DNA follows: TGTGCCATCAGTGAGTCCAACCTAGCGGGAGCTCTAGGCACCGGGGAGCTGTTTTTT. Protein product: CAISESNLAGALGTGELFF.

In nucleotides, the CDR3 is TGTGCCAGCAGCTTATTTGACAGGGGTGTAGAGACCCAGTACTTC. As protein: CASSLFDRGVETQYF. The chain recombines TRBV11-1 with TRBJ2-5; 8 nucleotides agree with TRBD1. This CDR3 comprises 15 residues. Germline V gene data show CDR1 as SGHAT and CDR2 as FQDESV (reference sequence). The V and J ends lost 2 bases and 4 bases, in that order; junction bases with no gene match: 6. Filled out from reference TRBV11-1 and TRBJ2-5, the complete variable domain reads EAEVAQSPRYKITEKSQAVAFWCDPISGHATLYWYRQILGQGPELLVQFQDESVVDDSQLPKDRFSAERLKGVDSTLKIQPAELGDSAMYLCASSLFDRGVETQYFGPGTRLLVL.

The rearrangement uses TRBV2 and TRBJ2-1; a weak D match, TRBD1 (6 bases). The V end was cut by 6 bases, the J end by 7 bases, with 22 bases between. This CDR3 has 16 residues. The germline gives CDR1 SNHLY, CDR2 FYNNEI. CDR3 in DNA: TGTGCCAGCAGGACTCCCGGGACAAGCAGTAAGAATGAGCAGTTCTTC. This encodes CASRTPGTSSKNEQFF.

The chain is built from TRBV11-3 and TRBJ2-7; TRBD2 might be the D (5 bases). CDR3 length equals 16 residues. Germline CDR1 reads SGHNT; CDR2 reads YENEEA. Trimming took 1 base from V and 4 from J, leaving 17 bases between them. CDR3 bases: TGTGCCAGCAGCTTAGGCGGGCCCTTGACTGTATACGAGCAGTACTTC. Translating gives CASSLGGPLTVYEQYF.

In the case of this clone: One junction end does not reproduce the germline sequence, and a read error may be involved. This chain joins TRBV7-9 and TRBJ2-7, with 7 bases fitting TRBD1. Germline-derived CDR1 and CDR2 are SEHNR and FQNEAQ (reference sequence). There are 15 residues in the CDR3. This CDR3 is CSSSLVPRGLDEQYF. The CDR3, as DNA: TGTTCCAGCAGCCTGGTCCCAAGGGGGCTGGACGAGCAGTACTTC.

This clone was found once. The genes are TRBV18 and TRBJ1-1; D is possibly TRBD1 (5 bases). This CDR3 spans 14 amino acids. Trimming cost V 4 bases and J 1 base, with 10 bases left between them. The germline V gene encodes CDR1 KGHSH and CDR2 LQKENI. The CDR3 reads CASSQPQANTEAFF. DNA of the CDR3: TGTGCCAGCTCACAACCACAGGCGAACACTGAAGCTTTCTTT.